Sequencing of this T cell receptor beta chain was carried out in a study of T cells after posttransplantation cyclophosphamide. General study points: Donor CD8+ memory clones often dominated recipient blood repertoires at later times. After PTCy, TRB diversity resembled that of CNI/methotrexate controls. Blood and skin or GI T cell repertoires showed limited TRB overlap.

Data came from immunoSEQ multiplex PCR; TCRdb stores just in-frame clones and leaves some out. Among about 28,000 clones, about nine tenths were seen once, and the ten largest hold roughly 3.3%. On this clone itself: What it recognizes is unknown.

The CDR3 runs to 12 residues. Germline values: CDR1 LNHDA, CDR2 SQIVND (reference sequence). V lost 8 bases, J lost 1 base, and 6 bases lay in between. The sequenced sample was PBMCs. The TCR comes from a man aged 50 to 60. V and J are TRBV19 and TRBJ2-1; D might be TRBD1 (5 bases). The CDR3, as DNA: TGTGCCAGTGACAGTTCCTACAATGAGCAGTTCTTC. Protein: CASDSSYNEQFF.